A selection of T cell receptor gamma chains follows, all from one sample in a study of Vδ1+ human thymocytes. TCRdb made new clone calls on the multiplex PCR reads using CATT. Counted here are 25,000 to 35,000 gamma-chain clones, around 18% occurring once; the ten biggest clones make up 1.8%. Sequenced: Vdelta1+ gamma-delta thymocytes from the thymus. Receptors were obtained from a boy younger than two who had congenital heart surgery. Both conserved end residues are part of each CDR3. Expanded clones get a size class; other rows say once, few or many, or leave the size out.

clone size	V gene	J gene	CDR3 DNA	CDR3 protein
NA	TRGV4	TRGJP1	TGTGCCACCTGGGGAGAGGAATTCCCAGGAGCTGGCCAGACTGGTTGGTTCAAGATATTT	CATWGEEFPGAGQTGWFKIF
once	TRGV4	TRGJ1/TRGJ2	TGTGCCACCTGGGACGGCACTAACAGACTGAAGAAACTCTTT	CATWDGTNRLKKLF
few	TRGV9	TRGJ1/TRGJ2	TGTGCCTTGTGGATCGATTATTATAAGAAACTCTTT	CALWIDYYKKLF
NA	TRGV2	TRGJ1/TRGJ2	TGTGCCACCTGGGACGGGTCTCTGAATTATTATAAGAAACTCTTT	CATWDGSLNYYKKLF
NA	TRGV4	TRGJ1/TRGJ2	TGTGCCACCTGGGATGGGCCGTATTATTATAAGAAACTCTTT	CATWDGPYYYKKLF
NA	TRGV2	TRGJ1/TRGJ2	TGTGCCACCTGGGACGGGCATGACGTGTTTTATAAGAAACTCTTT	CATWDGHDVFYKKLF
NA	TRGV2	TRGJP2	TGTGCCACCTGGGACGTAAGGGGTGATTGGATCAAGACGTTT	CATWDVRGDWIKTF
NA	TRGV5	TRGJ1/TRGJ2	TGTGCCACCTGGGACAGGCACCTTTATTATAAGAAACTCTTT	CATWDRHLYYKKLF
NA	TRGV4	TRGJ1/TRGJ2	TGTGCCACCTGGGATGCCCCAATTTATTATAAGAAACTCTTT	CATWDAPIYYKKLF
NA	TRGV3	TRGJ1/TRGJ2	TGTGCCACCTGGGACACCCCTAAGGAACTCTTT	CATWDTPKELF
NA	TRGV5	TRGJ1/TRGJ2	TGTGCCACCTGGGACGTCTATAAGAAACTCTTT	CATWDVYKKLF
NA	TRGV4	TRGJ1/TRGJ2	TGTGCCACCTGGGATGAGGGGAAACTCTTT	CATWDEGKLF
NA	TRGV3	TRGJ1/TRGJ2	TGTGCCAGATGTCCGTATTATAAGAAACTCTTT	CARCPYYKKLF
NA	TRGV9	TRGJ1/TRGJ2	TGTGCCTTGTGGGAGGTGCCCATTCGATCGAATTATTATAAGAAACTCTTT	CALWEVPIRSNYYKKLF
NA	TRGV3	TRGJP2	TGTGCCACCTGGGACAGGCAATGTGATTGGATCAAGACGTTT	CATWDRQCDWIKTF
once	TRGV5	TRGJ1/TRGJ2	TGTGCCACCTGGGACAGGCAGGGCCCCTGCAAGAAACTCTTT	CATWDRQGPCKKLF
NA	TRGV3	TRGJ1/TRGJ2	TGTGCCACCTTCGCCCCCATTTATTATAAGAAACTCTTT	CATFAPIYYKKLF
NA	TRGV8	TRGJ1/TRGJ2	TGTGCCACCTGGGATAGGCCTTTTTATAAGAAACTCTTT	CATWDRPFYKKLF
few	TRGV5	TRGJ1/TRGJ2	TGTGCCACCTGGGACAGGCAGACGGAGAAACTCTTT	CATWDRQTEKLF
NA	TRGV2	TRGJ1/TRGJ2	TGTGCCACCTGGGCGCCGAGGGTTTATTATAAGAAACTCTTT	CATWAPRVYYKKLF
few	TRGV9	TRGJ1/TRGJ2	TGTGCCTTGTGGGAGGTGCGGTCCGATAATTATAAGAAACTCTTT	CALWEVRSDNYKKLF
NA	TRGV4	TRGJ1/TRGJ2	TGTGCCACCTGGGATGGGCCGCATTATTATAAGAAACTCTTT	CATWDGPHYYKKLF
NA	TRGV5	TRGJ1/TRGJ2	TGTGCCACCTGGGACCTCGATTATAAGAAACTCTTT	CATWDLDYKKLF
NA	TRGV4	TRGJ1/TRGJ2	TGTGCCATCTCGAGGGGATCTTATTATAAGAAACTCTTT	CAISRGSYYKKLF
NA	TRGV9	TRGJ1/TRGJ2	TGTGCCTTGTGGGAGGCTTCTTATTATAAGAAACTCTTT	CALWEASYYKKLF
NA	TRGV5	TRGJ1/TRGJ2	TGTGCCACCTGGGACAGCTTTAAAGGTTATTATAAGAAACTCTTT	CATWDSFKGYYKKLF
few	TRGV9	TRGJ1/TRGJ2	TGTGCCTTGTGGGAGGTGGCTATAGGTTATAAGAAACTCTTT	CALWEVAIGYKKLF
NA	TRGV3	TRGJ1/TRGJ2	TGTGCCACCTGGGACAGCCCTCATTATTATAAGAAACTCTTT	CATWDSPHYYKKLF
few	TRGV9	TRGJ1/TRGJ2	TGTGCCTTGTGGGGGCCTTCACAAAAGAAACTCTTT	CALWGPSQKKLF
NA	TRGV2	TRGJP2	TGTGCCACCTGTACCCATTGGATCAAGACGTTT	CATCTHWIKTF
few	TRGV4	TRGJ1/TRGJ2	TGTGCCACCTGGGATGGGCATGAAAAGAAACTCTTT	CATWDGHEKKLF
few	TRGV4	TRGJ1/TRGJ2	TGTGCCACCTGGGATGGGCTAGATTATTATAAGAAACTCTTT	CATWDGLDYYKKLF
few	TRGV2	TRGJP	TGTGCCACCAGCGGGTTGGGCAAAAAAATCAAGGTATTT	CATSGLGKKIKVF
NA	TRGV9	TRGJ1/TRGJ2	TGTGCCTTGTGGGAGGTGCTGTCCCCTTATAAGAAACTCTTT	CALWEVLSPYKKLF
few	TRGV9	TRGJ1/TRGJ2	TGTGCCTTGTGGGAGGTGCAGGGTAAGAAACTCTTT	CALWEVQGKKLF
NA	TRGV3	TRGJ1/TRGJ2	TGTGCCACCTGGGCCCAAGCGAATTATAAGAAACTCTTT	CATWAQANYKKLF
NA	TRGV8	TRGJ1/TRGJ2	TGTGCCACCTGGGAGGAAGCGAAACTCTTT	CATWEEAKLF
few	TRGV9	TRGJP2	TGTGCCTTGTGGGAGGTGTGTCTGATTCGGGGTGATTGGATCAAGACGTTT	CALWEVCLIRGDWIKTF
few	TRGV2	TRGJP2	TGTGCCACCTCCGGAGGAAGGAAGACGTTT	CATSGGRKTF
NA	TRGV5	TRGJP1	TGTGCCACCTGGCTTACTGGTTGGTTCAAGATATTT	CATWLTGWFKIF
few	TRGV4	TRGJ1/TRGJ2	TGTGCCACCTGGGATAAATCGAATTATTATAAGAAACTCTTT	CATWDKSNYYKKLF
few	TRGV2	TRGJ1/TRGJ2	TGTGCCACCTGGGACGGACCAAATTATTATAAGAAACTCTTT	CATWDGPNYYKKLF
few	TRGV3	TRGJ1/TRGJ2	TGTGCCACCTGGGACACGAGGAATTATTATAGGAAACTCTTT	CATWDTRNYYRKLF
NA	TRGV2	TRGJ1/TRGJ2	TGTGCCACCTGGGACGGGCTTAACTATTATAAGAAACTCTTT	CATWDGLNYYKKLF
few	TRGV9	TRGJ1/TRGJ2	TGTGCCTTGTGGGAGGTGCATGAGCGGTGTTATAAGAAACTCTTT	CALWEVHERCYKKLF
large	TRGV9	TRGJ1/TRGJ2	TGTGCCTTGTGGGAGGTGCATTATTATAAGAAACTCTTT	CALWEVHYYKKLF
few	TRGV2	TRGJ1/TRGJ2	TGTGCCACCTGGGACGAACTTAGGAATTATTATAAGAAACTCTTT	CATWDELRNYYKKLF
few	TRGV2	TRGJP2	TGTGCCACCTGGGACGGGCGGGGGATCAAGACGTTT	CATWDGRGIKTF
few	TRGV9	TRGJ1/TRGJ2	TGTGCCTTGTGGGAGCGGTATAAGAAACTCTTT	CALWERYKKLF
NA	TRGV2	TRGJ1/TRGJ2	TGTGCCACCTGGGACGGACTATATTATAAGAAACTCTTT	CATWDGLYYKKLF
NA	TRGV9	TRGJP	TGTGCCTTGTGGGAGGCCCAAAGAAAACAAGAGTTGGGCAAAAAAATCAAGGTATTT	CALWEAQRKQELGKKIKVF
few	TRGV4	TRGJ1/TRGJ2	TGTGCCACCTGGGACGGGCTTCGGTTTAATAAGAAACTCTTT	CATWDGLRFNKKLF